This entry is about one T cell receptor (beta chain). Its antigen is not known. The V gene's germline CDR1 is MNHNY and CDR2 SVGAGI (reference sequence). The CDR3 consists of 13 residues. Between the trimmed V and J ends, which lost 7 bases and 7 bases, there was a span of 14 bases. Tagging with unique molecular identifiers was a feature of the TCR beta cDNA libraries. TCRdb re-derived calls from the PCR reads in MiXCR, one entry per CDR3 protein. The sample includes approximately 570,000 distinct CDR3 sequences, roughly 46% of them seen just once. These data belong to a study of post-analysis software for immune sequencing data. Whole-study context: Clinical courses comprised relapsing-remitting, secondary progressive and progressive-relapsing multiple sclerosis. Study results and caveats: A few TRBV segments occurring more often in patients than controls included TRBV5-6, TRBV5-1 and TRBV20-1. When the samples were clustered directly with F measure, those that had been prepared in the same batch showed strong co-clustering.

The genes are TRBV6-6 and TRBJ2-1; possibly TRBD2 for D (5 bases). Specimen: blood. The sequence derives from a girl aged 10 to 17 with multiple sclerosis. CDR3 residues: CASIPDWPNEQFF. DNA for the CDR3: TGTGCCAGCATCCCGGACTGGCCTAATGAGCAGTTCTTC.